This T cell receptor (beta chain) came from a study of blood T cell repertoires in COVID-19. Overall study: COVID-19 samples from acute and convalescent phases originated in the United States, Italy and Spain. PBMCs, B-cell-depleted T cells, or T cells were the source of the cDNA or gDNA that made up the material.

This CDR3 comprises 16 residues. The germline CDR1 and CDR2 sequences are LNHDA and SQIVND (reference sequence). Trimming took 4 bases from V and 2 from J; bases not matched to a gene: 9. Clones were read by immunoSEQ multiplex PCR, and TCRdb kept only the in-frame ones, dropping some. The sample holds 110,000 to 150,000 clones, approximately 80% seen once. V gene TRBV19 combines with J gene TRBJ1-1; 8 nucleotides align to TRBD1. Sequenced sample: peripheral blood. The source is a woman of 80 years or more with acute or convalescent COVID-19. The CDR3 protein is CASSNDRGASNTEAFF. The DNA of the CDR3 is TGTGCCAGTAGTAACGACAGGGGAGCCTCCAACACTGAAGCTTTCTTT.